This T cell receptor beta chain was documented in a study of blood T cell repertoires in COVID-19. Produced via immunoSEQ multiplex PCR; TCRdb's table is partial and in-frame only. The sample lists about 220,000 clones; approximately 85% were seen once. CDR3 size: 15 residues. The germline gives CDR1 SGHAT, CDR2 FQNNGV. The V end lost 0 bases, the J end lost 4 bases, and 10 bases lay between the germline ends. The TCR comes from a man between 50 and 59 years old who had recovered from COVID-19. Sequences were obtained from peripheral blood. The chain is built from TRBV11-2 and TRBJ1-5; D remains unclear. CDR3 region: CASSLDSARNQPQHF. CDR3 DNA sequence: TGTGCCAGCAGCTTAGATTCCGCCAGAAATCAGCCCCAGCATTTT.